The 21 T cell receptor beta chains presented below share a single source sample, sequenced in a study of shared clonotypes between healthy human individuals. Clones were read by immunoSEQ multiplex PCR, and TCRdb kept only the in-frame ones, dropping some. In the table there are 110,000 or so clones, under 70% of which are singletons. Sequencing was performed on memory CD8+ T cells sorted from blood. Subset in this sample: CD45RO+ cells pooled with CCR7-negative TemRA cells. All receptors come from a woman aged 30 to 39 in good health.

V and J are TRBV28 and TRBJ2-7, with a possible D match to TRBD1 (5 bases). The germline CDR1 and CDR2 sequences are MDHEN and SYDVKM. The germline V and J ends were trimmed by 11 bases and 3 bases, with 17 bases remaining between them. The CDR3 has 13 residues. The CDR3 here is CAVRAGPNYEQYF. The CDR3 DNA follows: TGTGCCGTTAGAGCAGGGCCCAACTACGAGCAGTACTTC.

The chain uses TRBV27 and TRBJ2-1, with 10 bases lining up with TRBD2. V was clipped by 7 bases and J by 10 bases; unmatched bases: 13. In germline, CDR1 is MNHEY, CDR2 SMNVEV (reference sequence). This CDR3 is built from 15 residues. The CDR3 region is CASKTGTSDLGEQFF. The DNA of the CDR3 is TGTGCCAGCAAGACCGGGACTAGCGACCTAGGGGAGCAGTTCTTC.

This rearrangement joins TRBV11-2 to TRBJ2-1; the D is unclear. V lost 4 bases and J lost 0, with 10 bases in between. The length of the CDR3 is 15 residues. In germline, CDR1 is SGHAT, CDR2 FQNNGV. CDR3 DNA: TGTGCCAGCAGCTCTCGCCAGCTCTCCTACAATGAGCAGTTCTTC. Its protein is CASSSRQLSYNEQFF.

V and J are TRBV5-4 and TRBJ2-1, with 11 bases identical to TRBD1. Trimming removed 4 bases from V and 5 bases from J; junction bases left unmatched: 8. CDR1 is SGHNT, CDR2 YYREEE, per germline (reference sequence). The CDR3 has 16 amino acids. The CDR3 DNA is TGTGCCAGCAGCCCCGAGGCGGGACAGGGGGACAATGAGCAGTTCTTC. Amino acids: CASSPEAGQGDNEQFF.

The genes are TRBV27 and TRBJ2-7, with TRBD1 identical over 9 bases. The ends lost 5 bases at V and 6 bases at J; junction bases unmatched: 8. The CDR3 covers 14 residues. Germline V lookup: CDR1 MNHEY, CDR2 SMNVEV (reference sequence). The CDR3 loop reads CASSLGQGIGEQYF. The CDR3 DNA is TGTGCCAGCAGTCTCGGACAGGGGATCGGCGAGCAGTACTTC.

The CDR3 region is CASRPRSWRRETQYF. CDR3 nucleotides: TGTGCCAGCAGACCAAGGTCGTGGAGGCGCGAGACCCAGTACTTC. The rearrangement links TRBV28 to TRBJ2-5, with TRBD2 as a possible D gene (5 bases). Germline lookup yields CDR1 MDHEN and CDR2 SYDVKM. Trimming left V 6 bases short and J 5 bases short, with 19 bases between. The CDR3 loop spans 15 amino acids.

This chain links TRBV5-4 with TRBJ2-5; D may be TRBD2 (6 bases). Trimming left V 1 base short and J 4 bases short, with 8 bases between. The CDR3 runs to 13 residues. Germline loops: CDR1 SGHNT, CDR2 YYREEE (reference sequence). CDR3 sequence reads: CASSLMGGETQYF. Written as DNA, the CDR3 is TGTGCCAGCAGCTTGATGGGGGGAGAGACCCAGTACTTC.

The V call is TRBV7-9, the J call TRBJ2-7, with 8 bases identical to TRBD1. From germline, CDR1 is SEHNR and CDR2 FQNEAQ (reference sequence). V lost 4 bases and J lost 4; bases outside the gene matches: 9. This CDR3 comprises 15 residues. CDR3 nucleotides: TGTGCCAGCAGCTCTTCCGGGACAGGCGGATACGAGCAGTACTTC. This sequence encodes CASSSSGTGGYEQYF.

To note about this clone: Other DNA sequences in the sample encode the same CDR3. V usage is TRBV7-2 and J usage is TRBJ1-5; unclear D gene. The V end lost 4 bases, the J end lost 1 base, and 11 bases lay between the germline ends. From germline, CDR1 is SGHTA and CDR2 FQGNSA. The CDR3 spans 15 residues. The CDR3 sequence is CASSSDTLSNQPQHF. The CDR3 DNA reads TGTGCCAGCAGCTCAGACACCCTAAGCAATCAGCCCCAGCATTTT.

This clone was found once. This chain uses TRBV7-2 with TRBJ2-1; no definite D call. The CDR3 has 14 residues. Between the trimmed V and J ends, which lost 4 bases and 8 bases, there was a span of 15 bases. CDR1 and CDR2 (germline): SGHTA, FQGNSA. The CDR3 reads CASSYDGVLDEQFF. CDR3 nucleotide sequence: TGTGCCAGCAGCTACGATGGGGTGTTAGATGAGCAGTTCTTC.

In this sample, this clone turned up once. The gene calls are TRBV28 and TRBJ2-6; no clear D gene. V lost 2 bases and J lost 0, with 8 bases in between. The CDR3 extends over 16 amino acids. Per the germline V gene, CDR1 is MDHEN and CDR2 is SYDVKM. This CDR3 is CASSLVEVSGANVLTF. For the CDR3, the DNA is TGTGCCAGCAGTTTAGTAGAAGTCTCTGGGGCCAACGTCCTGACTTTC. The full variable domain, completed using reference TRBV28 and TRBJ2-6, is DVKVTQSSRYLVKRTGEKVFLECVQDMDHENMFWYRQDPGLGLRLIYFSYDVKMKEKGDIPEGYSVSREKKERFSLILESASTNQTSMYLCASSLVEVSGANVLTFGAGSRLTVL.

The genes are TRBV9 and TRBJ2-7, with TRBD2 matching over 11 bases. This CDR3 is 16 amino acids long. V shed 3 bases, J shed 3 bases, and the junction held 8 bases outside the gene matches. Germline loops: CDR1 SGDLS, CDR2 YYNGEE. Here the CDR3 DNA reads TGTGCCAGCAGCGCCGGTACTAGCGGGAGAGTCTACGAGCAGTACTTC. Translated: CASSAGTSGRVYEQYF.

The chain carries TRBV5-1 and TRBJ2-3, with D maybe TRBD2 (6 bases). This CDR3 comprises 14 residues. V lost 0 bases and J lost 4, with 9 bases in between. Germline CDR1 is SGHRS and CDR2 is YFSETQ. CDR3 DNA: TGCGCCAGCAGCTTGGACGGGAGTGCAGATACGCAGTATTTT. This gives the protein CASSLDGSADTQYF.

The chain carries TRBV5-6 and TRBJ2-1; perhaps TRBD2 as D (5 bases). The V end lost 5 bases, the J end lost 3 bases, and 12 bases lay between the germline ends. CDR3 length: 14 residues. CDR1 is SGHDT, CDR2 YYEEEE, per germline. DNA for the CDR3: TGTGCCAGCAGTCCCGGGATACTCTACAATGAGCAGTTCTTC. As protein: CASSPGILYNEQFF.

The chain has TRBV5-1 and TRBJ2-7, with D perhaps matching TRBD1 (6 bases). Germline CDR1 is SGHRS and CDR2 is YFSETQ. This CDR3 spans 15 amino acids. The V end lost 1 base, the J end lost 3 bases, and 14 bases lay between the germline ends. CDR3 coding DNA: TGCGCCAGCAGCTTGTATGGGGGACACAGCTACGAGCAGTACTTC. It is translated as CASSLYGGHSYEQYF.

J is TRBJ2-7 and V is TRBV7-9; D possibly uses TRBD1 or TRBD2 (5 bases each). V was shortened by 2 bases and J by 2 bases, with 10 bases between the two germline ends. CDR1 is SEHNR, CDR2 FQNEAQ, per germline (reference sequence). The CDR3 is 14 residues long. The CDR3 reads CASSLWDGTYEQYF. CDR3 coding DNA: TGTGCCAGCAGCTTATGGGACGGTACCTACGAGCAGTACTTC.

J is TRBJ2-1 and V is TRBV4-1; 8 positions agree with TRBD1. The CDR3 extends over 16 amino acids. CDR1 and CDR2 from the germline V gene are MGHRA and YSYEKL. The ends lost 2 bases at V and 3 bases at J; junction bases unmatched: 6. The CDR3 region has the DNA TGCGCCAGCAGCCAATTCACAGGGGGACTCTACAATGAGCAGTTCTTC. Translation: CASSQFTGGLYNEQFF.

This clone was seen only a few times. V usage is TRBV15 and J usage is TRBJ2-6, with D hard to call. CDR1 is LNHNV, CDR2 YYDKDF, per germline (reference sequence). This CDR3 is built from 15 residues. The V gene lost 0 bases and the J gene lost 4 bases, with 7 bases spanning the gap. CDR3 DNA: TGTGCCACCAGCAGAGATAGTACCGGGGCCAACGTCCTGACTTTC. Translation gives CATSRDSTGANVLTF.

This clone appeared once. The chain employs TRBV9 and TRBJ1-6; D is ambiguous. Looked up from germline, CDR1 is SGDLS and CDR2 is YYNGEE. V was shortened by 0 bases and J by 10 bases, with 8 bases between the two germline ends. This CDR3 spans 13 amino acids. The CDR3 nucleotides are TGTGCCAGCAGCGTAGTTGATGGATCACCCCTCCACTTT. It translates to CASSVVDGSPLHF.

The chain combines TRBV9 with TRBJ2-5, with 8 bases aligning to TRBD2. The V and J ends lost 4 bases and 5 bases, in that order; junction bases with no gene match: 10. In germline, CDR1 is SGDLS, CDR2 YYNGEE. This CDR3 region has 15 residues. CDR3 sequence (DNA): TGTGCCAGCAGCCCGTCGGCGGGAGGAGGGGAGACCCAGTACTTC. This sequence encodes CASSPSAGGGETQYF.

This chain links TRBV7-9 with TRBJ2-7, with TRBD1 matching over 7 bases. Germline loops: CDR1 SEHNR, CDR2 FQNEAQ (reference sequence). J lost 2 bases, V lost 5 bases, and 3 bases had no gene match. This CDR3 spans 13 amino acids. The CDR3: CASSDGTAYEQYF. The CDR3 bases are TGTGCCAGCAGCGACGGGACAGCCTACGAGCAGTACTTC.